This T cell receptor beta chain was identified in a study of blood T cell repertoires in COVID-19. Study context: There were acute and convalescent COVID-19 samples, and they came from the United States, Italy and Spain.

A few counts support this clone. The ends were cut back, 5 bases at V and 0 bases at J, with 18 bases in the middle. Germline V gene data show CDR1 as MNHNY and CDR2 as SVGAGI (reference sequence). The CDR3 length is 17 residues. Authors' methods: Amplification from reference gene primers served as the basis for estimated nucleated cell counts. Clones were sequenced by immunoSEQ multiplex PCR, and TCRdb holds only the in-frame ones, with some missing. The V and J calls and clone size are taken from that table; D and trimming were inferred from the DNA. The table includes about 180,000 clones, approximately 80% detected once.

The specimen sequenced was peripheral blood. This clonotype originated in a middle-aged woman with COVID-19, enrolled during active disease. The V gene is TRBV6-6, the J gene TRBJ2-3, with a tentative D call TRBD2 (7 bases). Here the CDR3 reads CASSRWGASGSTDTQYF. The CDR3 nucleotides are TGTGCCAGCAGTCGGTGGGGGGCTAGCGGAAGCACAGATACGCAGTATTTT.